The clone carrying this TCR beta chain has at least ten counts. Its antigen is unidentified. The record originates from a study of read filtering for tumor transcriptome and immune sequencing. About the research overall: By R-ISS, stages I, II and III held 8, 16 and 7 patients.

Germline V gene data show CDR1 as GTSNPN and CDR2 as SVGIG (reference sequence). The V end was cut by 2 bases, the J end by 4 bases, with 7 bases between. The CDR3 is 12 residues long. The library was built from around 0.4 ug RNA with molecular barcoded adaptors for alpha/delta and beta/gamma chains. MiXCR was run by TCRdb on the reads, yielding one entry per CDR3 protein. This table has fewer than 90,000 distinct CDR3 sequences, 10% to 15% appearing once. General study findings and limits: The sorted CD138-negative fraction was a mixed bone marrow immune population, not purified T cells. About 80% of IR-seq clonotypes had a single read, yet these held 3% to 4% of reads. IR-seq captured clonotypes deeper and more reliably than RNA-seq.

The V call is TRBV30, the J call TRBJ2-3; tentative D call: TRBD2 (6 bases). The TCR comes from a donor older than 35 with multiple myeloma. The sequenced material came from a population of CD138-negative cells sorted from bone marrow. The DNA of the CDR3 is TGTGCCTGGAGTATAGCGGCAGATACGCAGTATTTT. Translation gives CAWSIAADTQYF.